The following is a T cell receptor (beta chain) sequence with its context. Its antigen remains unidentified. These data are taken from a study of cytomegalovirus exposure and HLA in healthy donors. Study findings and constraints: Reports credit the classifier with highly specific, highly sensitive diagnosis of cytomegalovirus status. Most sequenced TCRs were rare (though some public TCRs occurred in many donors). CMV serostatus was the only recorded immune exposure for donors.

Primers for the PCR totalled 60 Vbeta and 13 Jbeta. Clones were sequenced by immunoSEQ multiplex PCR, and TCRdb holds only the in-frame ones, with some missing. The data contain some 150,000 clones, roughly four fifths of them singletons. The clonotype was recovered from a woman in her 40s in good health and CMV-seronegative. Sequenced material: PBMCs.

The CDR3, as DNA: TGTGCCAGCAGCTTGTCCAGGGGGTTCCCCTATGGCTACACCTTC. This gives the protein CASSLSRGFPYGYTF. This chain uses TRBV11-2 with TRBJ1-2, with 7 bases identical to TRBD1. The CDR3 is 15 residues long. CDR1 SGHAT and CDR2 FQNNGV come from the germline V gene. Trimming removed 3 bases from V and 4 bases from J; junction bases left unmatched: 8.